This entry concerns a single T cell receptor beta chain. Antigen specificity is unknown. This sample is part of a study of CD8+CD57+ T cells in acquired aplastic anemia. Notes on the study in general: Between the patient and control groups, CD8+ Simpson's diversity did not differ significantly.

Sequenced patients had shown CD8+CD57+ cell expansion by flow cytometry. Each patient had severe acquired aplastic anemia. TCR beta VDJ and CDR3 profiling used genomic DNA as template. TCRdb passed the reads through MiXCR, listing each CDR3 protein once. The sample carries hundreds of thousands of distinct CDR3 sequences, around 32% recorded once. The CDR3 is made up of 15 amino acids. V shed 3 bases and J shed 5 bases, with 18 bases lying between them. The germline gives CDR1 DFQATT, CDR2 SNEGSKA (reference sequence). The source material was sorted CD4+, CD8+, or CD8+CD57+ T cells (not recorded which) from PBMCs. The clonotype originates from a human donor with aplastic anemia. V and J are TRBV20-1 and TRBJ2-3; the D gene is possibly TRBD2 (7 bases). The CDR3 region is CSAREGGGAIDTQYF. CDR3 sequence (DNA): TGCAGTGCTAGGGAAGGTGGGGGGGCAATAGATACGCAGTATTTT.